This entry features one T cell receptor beta chain sequence. The repertoire was sequenced with immunoSEQ multiplex PCR; TCRdb's copy has only in-frame clones and lacks some. The data contain 150,000 to 250,000 clones, 65% to 90% of them singletons. This entry comes from a study of cytomegalovirus exposure and HLA in healthy donors. The CDR3 sequence is 14 residues long. Germline values: CDR1 MNHEY, CDR2 SMNVEV (reference sequence). Trimming left V 6 bases short and J 2 bases short, with 14 bases between. The sample comprised PBMCs. This clonotype originated in a woman aged 30 to 39 in good health and CMV-seropositive. The chain has TRBV27 and TRBJ2-7, with D tentatively TRBD1 (6 bases). The CDR3 DNA follows: TGTGCCAGCAGGGACCGGGACAATCCCTACGAGCAGTACTTC. Its translation: CASRDRDNPYEQYF.